These T cell receptor beta chains were read from a single sample in a study of PD-1 blockade in classical Hodgkin lymphoma. This table comes from immunoSEQ multiplex PCR, and its TCRdb copy is limited to in-frame clones, with some not included. The sample has approximately 84,000 clones; under 85% are singletons. Sequenced here: peripheral blood mononuclear cells (PBMCs), sampled before the fourth cycle of nivolumab. The receptors come from a human donor with classical Hodgkin lymphoma. Each CDR3 is given with its conserved first and last residue. The order of the fields is CDR3 DNA, CDR3 protein, V gene, clone size, J gene, D gene. The D gene is left open where the match is weak. Rows may omit the clone size; those that give it use once, few, many or a size class.

TGTGCCAGCAGCGTAGGGGGGACAGGGGTTTCCTACGAGCAGTACTTC	CASSVGGTGVSYEQYF	TRBV9	.	TRBJ2-7	TRBD1
TGTGCCAGCAGCCCCAGCGGTACCGGGGAGCTGTTTTTT	CASSPSGTGELFF	TRBV7-2	.	TRBJ2-2	.
TGTGCCATCAGTAAGAGAGGGGCGGGGAACGAGCAGTACTTC	CAISKRGAGNEQYF	TRBV10-3	.	TRBJ2-7	.
TGTGCCAGCAGTGAAGCGCGAGTTCAGCCCCAGCATTTT	CASSEARVQPQHF	TRBV2	.	TRBJ1-5	.
TGTGCCAGCACCGAGCGGGTTAGCTCCTACGAGCAGTACTTC	CASTERVSSYEQYF	TRBV13	.	TRBJ2-7	.
TGTGCCAGCAGCTGGACTAGCGGAGAGACCCAGTACTTC	CASSWTSGETQYF	TRBV5-6	.	TRBJ2-5	TRBD2
TGCGCCACTACACTTAGCGGAACGTACCAAGAGACCCAGTACTTC	CATTLSGTYQETQYF	TRBV23-1	.	TRBJ2-5	.
TGTGCCTGGAGTACACTAGACAGGGGCAATCAGCCCCAGCATTTT	CAWSTLDRGNQPQHF	TRBV30	.	TRBJ1-5	TRBD1
TGTGCCAGCAGCGAGGGTCAGGGTATCTACAATGAGCAGTTCTTC	CASSEGQGIYNEQFF	TRBV9	.	TRBJ2-1	.
TGTGCCAGTAGTATGGTTAACTATGGCTACACCTTC	CASSMVNYGYTF	TRBV19	.	TRBJ1-2	.
TGTGCCATCAGTGAGTCGGCAGGGACGGATGGCTACACCTTC	CAISESAGTDGYTF	TRBV10-3	.	TRBJ1-2	.
TGCGCCAGCAGTTATAGCGGATTAGAAGAGACCCAGTACTTC	CASSYSGLEETQYF	TRBV5-1	.	TRBJ2-5	.
TGTGCCAGCAGCAGTGATCCCACAGATACGCAGTATTTT	CASSSDPTDTQYF	TRBV4-2	many	TRBJ2-3	.
TGTGCCAGCAGCGGGACAGGGGGCTACAATGAGCAGTTCTTC	CASSGTGGYNEQFF	TRBV6-1	.	TRBJ2-1	TRBD1
TGTGCCAGCAGCTTAGGGGGACTAGCCACAGATACGCAGTATTTT	CASSLGGLATDTQYF	TRBV7-8	few	TRBJ2-3	TRBD2
TGTGCCAGCAGTTACTCGGGGCAGGGAGGGGGGTACGAGCAGTACTTC	CASSYSGQGGGYEQYF	TRBV6-5	.	TRBJ2-7	.
TGTGCCATCAGTGAGATCGTGGTTTTGGGTCAGCCCCAGCATTTT	CAISEIVVLGQPQHF	TRBV10-3	few	TRBJ1-5	.
TGTGCCAGCGGCTCGGAGGCGGTGGGGGGCTACACCTTC	CASGSEAVGGYTF	TRBV6-6	once	TRBJ1-2	.
TGTGCCACCATGGGACAGGATGCCTACAATGAGCAGTTCTTC	CATMGQDAYNEQFF	TRBV18	few	TRBJ2-1	TRBD1
TGTGCCAGCAACACAGGGCCCGAGCAGTACTTC	CASNTGPEQYF	TRBV6-5	.	TRBJ2-7	.
TGTGCCAGCAGCTTGAACTCCGGGACGGGGGGAGATACGCAGTATTTT	CASSLNSGTGGDTQYF	TRBV5-4	.	TRBJ2-3	TRBD2
TGTGCCAGCAGCCGAGACCCGGGGAAGGGCGGGGAGCTGTTTTTT	CASSRDPGKGGELFF	TRBV7-2	.	TRBJ2-2	.